This TCR beta chain was sequenced during a study of graft-versus-host responses after intestinal transplantation. Whole-study context: Transplant recipients had multivisceral, liver-intestinal, or isolated intestinal grafts. Induction with anti-thymocyte globulin, then tacrolimus and steroids for roughly 3 years, was given to all recipients.

General study findings and limits: Individuals who had graft-donor T cell macrochimerism had allografts that showed high graft-versus-host to host-versus-graft clonal ratios. Recipient marrow contained GvH clones, some of which appeared first in ileum or blood.

Sequenced by immunoSEQ multiplex PCR; TCRdb stores in-frame clones only, minus some. There are fewer than 30,000 clones in the sample; over 75% occur only once, and 0.95% to 1% lies in the top ten. V lost 6 bases, J lost 5 bases, and 15 bases lay in between. This CDR3 is 15 amino acids long. Looked up from germline, CDR1 is SGHRS and CDR2 is YFSETQ. Of note for this clone: The target antigen is unknown.

The chain carries TRBV5-1 and TRBJ1-6; D might be TRBD1 (6 bases). This receptor was obtained from a human patient who received an intestinal transplant, so some T cells may come from the graft donor. The material sequenced was PBMCs, taken around 14 months after intestinal transplant. The CDR3 region has the DNA TGCGCCAGCACCCTAGGACAGACAAATAATTCACCCCTCCACTTT. Translated, it gives CASTLGQTNNSPLHF.